This entry is about one T cell receptor (beta chain). Healthy individuals who donated bone marrow served as the donors. From germline, CDR1 is LNHDA and CDR2 SQIVND (reference sequence). This CDR3 spans 14 amino acids. V shed 3 bases and J shed 3 bases, with 9 bases lying between them. This sample is part of a study of cytomegalovirus exposure and HLA in healthy donors. Study-level information: An analysis done earlier identified 95 million to 140 million unique TCR beta sequences from approximately 200 million T cells.

A multiplex PCR was run with 60 Vbeta primers and 13 Jbeta primers. The table came from immunoSEQ multiplex PCR; TCRdb's copy has only in-frame clones and leaves some out. The data contain 85,000 to 130,000 clones, roughly two thirds of them singletons. V and J are TRBV19 and TRBJ1-5; no definite D call. The sequence came from a female donor in good health and CMV-seronegative. Sequencing was done on a sample of PBMCs. As DNA, the CDR3 is TGTGCCAGTAGTATTGCGCATAACAATCAGCCCCAGCATTTT. It codes for CASSIAHNNQPQHF.